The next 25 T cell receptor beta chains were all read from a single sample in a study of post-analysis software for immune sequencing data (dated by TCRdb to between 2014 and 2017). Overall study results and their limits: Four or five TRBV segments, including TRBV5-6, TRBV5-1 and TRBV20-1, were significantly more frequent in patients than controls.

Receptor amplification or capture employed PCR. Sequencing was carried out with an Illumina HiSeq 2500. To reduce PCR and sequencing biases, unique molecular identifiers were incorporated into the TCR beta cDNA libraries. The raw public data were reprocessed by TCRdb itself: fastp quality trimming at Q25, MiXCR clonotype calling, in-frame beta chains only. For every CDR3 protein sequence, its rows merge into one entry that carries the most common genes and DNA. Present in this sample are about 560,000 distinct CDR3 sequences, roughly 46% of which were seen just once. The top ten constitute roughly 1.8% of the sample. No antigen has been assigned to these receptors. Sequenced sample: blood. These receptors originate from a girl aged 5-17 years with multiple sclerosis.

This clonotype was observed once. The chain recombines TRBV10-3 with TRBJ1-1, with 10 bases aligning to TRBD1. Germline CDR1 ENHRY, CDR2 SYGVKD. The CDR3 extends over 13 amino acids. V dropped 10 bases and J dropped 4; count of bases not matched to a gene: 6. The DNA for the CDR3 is TGTGCCACGACGGACAGGGGGGGCACTGAAGCTTTCTTT. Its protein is CATTDRGGTEAFF.

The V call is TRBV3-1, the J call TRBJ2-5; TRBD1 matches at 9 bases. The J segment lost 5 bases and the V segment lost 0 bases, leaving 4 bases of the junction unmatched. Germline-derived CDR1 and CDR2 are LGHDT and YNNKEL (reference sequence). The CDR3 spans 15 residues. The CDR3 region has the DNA TGTGCCAGCAGCCAAGATAACAGGGGGCAGGAGACCCAGTACTTC. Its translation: CASSQDNRGQETQYF.

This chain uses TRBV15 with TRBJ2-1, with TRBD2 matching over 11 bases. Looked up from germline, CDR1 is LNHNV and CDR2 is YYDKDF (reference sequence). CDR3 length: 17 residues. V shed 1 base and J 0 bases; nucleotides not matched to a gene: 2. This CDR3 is CATSRGTSGGSYNEQFF. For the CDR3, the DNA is TGTGCCACCAGCAGAGGTACTAGCGGGGGCTCCTACAATGAGCAGTTCTTC.

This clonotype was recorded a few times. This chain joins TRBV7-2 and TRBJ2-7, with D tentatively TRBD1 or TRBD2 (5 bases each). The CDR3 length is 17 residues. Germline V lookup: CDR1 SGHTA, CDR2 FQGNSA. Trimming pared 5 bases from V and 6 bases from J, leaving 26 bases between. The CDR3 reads CASSPGGLGGIQGEQYF. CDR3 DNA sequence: TGTGCCAGCAGCCCGGGCGGCCTTGGGGGTATCCAGGGCGAGCAGTACTTC.

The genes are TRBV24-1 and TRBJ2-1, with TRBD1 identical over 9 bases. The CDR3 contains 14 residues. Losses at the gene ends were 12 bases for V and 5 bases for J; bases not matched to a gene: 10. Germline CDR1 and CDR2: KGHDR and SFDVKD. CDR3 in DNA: TGTGCCTCCAAGTCGGGACAGGGCGACAATGAGCAGTTCTTC. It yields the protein CASKSGQGDNEQFF.

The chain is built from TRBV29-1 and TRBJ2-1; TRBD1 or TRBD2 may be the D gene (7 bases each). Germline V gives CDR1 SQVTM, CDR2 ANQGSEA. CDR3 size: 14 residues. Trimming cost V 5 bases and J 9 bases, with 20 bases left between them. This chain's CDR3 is CSVPFSTGRGEQFF. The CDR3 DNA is TGCAGCGTTCCTTTTTCGACAGGGAGGGGTGAGCAGTTCTTC.

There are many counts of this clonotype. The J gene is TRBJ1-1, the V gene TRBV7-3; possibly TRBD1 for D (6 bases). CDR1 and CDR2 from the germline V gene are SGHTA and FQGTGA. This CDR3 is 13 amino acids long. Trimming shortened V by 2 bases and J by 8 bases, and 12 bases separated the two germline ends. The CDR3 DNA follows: TGTGCCAGCAGCTTATCGGGGGGCGTAGAAGCTTTCTTT. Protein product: CASSLSGGVEAFF.

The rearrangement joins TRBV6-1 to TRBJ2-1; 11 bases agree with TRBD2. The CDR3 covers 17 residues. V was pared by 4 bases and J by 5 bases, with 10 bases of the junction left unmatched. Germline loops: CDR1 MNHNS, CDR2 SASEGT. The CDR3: CASSVNPPGLADNEQFF. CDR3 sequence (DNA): TGTGCCAGCAGTGTGAATCCCCCGGGACTAGCGGACAATGAGCAGTTCTTC.

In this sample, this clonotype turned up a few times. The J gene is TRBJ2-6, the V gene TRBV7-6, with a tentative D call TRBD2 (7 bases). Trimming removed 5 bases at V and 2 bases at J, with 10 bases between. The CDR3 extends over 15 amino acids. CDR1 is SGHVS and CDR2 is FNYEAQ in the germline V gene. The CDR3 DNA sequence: TGTGCCAGCAGCGTAGGGGGGGCTGGGGCCAACGTCCTGACTTTC. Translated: CASSVGGAGANVLTF. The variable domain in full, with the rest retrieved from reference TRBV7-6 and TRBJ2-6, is GAGVSQSPRYKVTKRGQDVALRCDPISGHVSLYWYRQALGQGPEFLTYFNYEAQQDKSGLPNDRFSAERPEGSISTLTIQRTEQRDSAMYRCASSVGGAGANVLTFGAGSRLTVL.

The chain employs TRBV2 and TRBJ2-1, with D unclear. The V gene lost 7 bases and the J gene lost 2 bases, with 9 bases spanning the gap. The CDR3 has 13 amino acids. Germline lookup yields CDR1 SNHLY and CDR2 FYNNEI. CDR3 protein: CASNRETYNEQFF. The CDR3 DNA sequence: TGTGCCAGCAATCGAGAGACCTACAATGAGCAGTTCTTC.

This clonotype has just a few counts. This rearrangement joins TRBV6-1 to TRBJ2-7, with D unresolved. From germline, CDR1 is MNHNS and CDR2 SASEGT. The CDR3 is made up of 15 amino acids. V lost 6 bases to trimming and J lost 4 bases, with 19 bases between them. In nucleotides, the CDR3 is TGTGCCAGCAGCCTCATGGGCACCTCCCAGTACGAGCAGTACTTC. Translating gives CASSLMGTSQYEQYF.

This CDR3 is CASSYRPGTSGGDSYEQYF. The CDR3 DNA is TGTGCCAGCAGTTACCGTCCCGGGACTAGCGGGGGGGACTCCTACGAGCAGTACTTC. The rearrangement uses TRBV6-5 and TRBJ2-7; 16 bases fit TRBD2. The CDR3 runs to 19 residues. From germline, CDR1 is MNHEY and CDR2 SVGAGI. V was clipped by 2 bases and J by 0 bases; unmatched bases: 7.

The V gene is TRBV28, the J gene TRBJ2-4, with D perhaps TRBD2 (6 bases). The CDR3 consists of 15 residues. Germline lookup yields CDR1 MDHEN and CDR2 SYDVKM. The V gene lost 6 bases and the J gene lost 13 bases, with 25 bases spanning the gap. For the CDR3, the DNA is TGTGCCAGCAGGGCGGGGCTTCGACCCTACAATGAGCAGTACTTC. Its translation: CASRAGLRPYNEQYF.

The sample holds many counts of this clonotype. The CDR3 is CSVLPGQGSYEQYF. DNA for the CDR3: TGCAGCGTCCTCCCGGGACAGGGGTCCTACGAGCAGTACTTC. The V and J genes are TRBV29-1 and TRBJ2-7; 10 bases line up with TRBD1. CDR1 is SQVTM, CDR2 ANQGSEA, per germline. With V trimmed by 6 bases and J by 1 base, 6 bases remained unmatched. The CDR3 runs to 14 residues.

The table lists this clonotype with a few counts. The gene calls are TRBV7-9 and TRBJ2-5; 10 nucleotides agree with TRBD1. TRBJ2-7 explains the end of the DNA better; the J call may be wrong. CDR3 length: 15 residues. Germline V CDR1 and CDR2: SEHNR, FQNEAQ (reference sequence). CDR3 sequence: CASSTDRGTEYEQYF. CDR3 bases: TGTGCCAGCAGCACGGACAGGGGGACCGAGTACGAGCAGTACTTC.

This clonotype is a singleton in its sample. The CDR3 region is CASRQGHTYEQYF. The CDR3 DNA reads TGTGCCAGCAGGCAGGGACATACCTACGAGCAGTACTTC. The gene calls are TRBV12-3 or TRBV12-4 and TRBJ2-7; D is perhaps TRBD1 (6 bases). V lost 6 bases, J lost 2 bases, and 11 bases lay in between. This CDR3 comprises 13 residues.

CDR3 coding DNA: TGTGCCAGCAGTGGGACTAGCGGGACCGGGGAGCTGTTTTTT. Encoded protein: CASSGTSGTGELFF. The chain couples TRBV6-4 to TRBJ2-2; 11 bases agree with TRBD2. This CDR3 has 14 amino acids. With 4 bases clipped from V and 5 bases from J, the junction kept 0 bases outside the gene matches. Looked up from germline, CDR1 is MRHNA and CDR2 is SNTAGT.

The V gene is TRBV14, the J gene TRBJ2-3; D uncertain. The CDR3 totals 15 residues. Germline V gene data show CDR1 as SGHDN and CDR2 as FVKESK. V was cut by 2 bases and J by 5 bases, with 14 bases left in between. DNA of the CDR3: TGTGCCAGCAGCCAAACGAGTCGACATAGAGATACGCAGTATTTT. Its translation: CASSQTSRHRDTQYF.

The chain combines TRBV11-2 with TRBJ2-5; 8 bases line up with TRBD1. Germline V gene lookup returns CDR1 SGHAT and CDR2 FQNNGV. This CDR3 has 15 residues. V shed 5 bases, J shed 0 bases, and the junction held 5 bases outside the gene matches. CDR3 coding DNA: TGTGCCAGCAGCAGGGACAGGCGGTACCAAGAGACCCAGTACTTC. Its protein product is CASSRDRRYQETQYF.

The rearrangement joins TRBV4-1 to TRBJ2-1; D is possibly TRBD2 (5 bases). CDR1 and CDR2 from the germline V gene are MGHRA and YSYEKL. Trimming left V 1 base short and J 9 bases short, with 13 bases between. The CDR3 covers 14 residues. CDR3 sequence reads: CASSQAQLGSEQFF. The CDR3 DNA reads TGCGCCAGCAGCCAAGCCCAACTAGGGAGTGAGCAGTTCTTC.

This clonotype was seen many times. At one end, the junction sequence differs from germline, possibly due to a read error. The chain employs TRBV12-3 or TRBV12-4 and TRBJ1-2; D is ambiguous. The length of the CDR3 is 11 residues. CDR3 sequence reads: CASSLDYGYTF. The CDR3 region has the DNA TGTGCCAGCAGCTTAGACTATGGCTACACCTTC.

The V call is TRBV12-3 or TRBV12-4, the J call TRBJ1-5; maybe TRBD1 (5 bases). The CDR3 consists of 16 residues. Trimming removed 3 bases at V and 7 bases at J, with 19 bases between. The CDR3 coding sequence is TGTGCCAGCAGTTTTAGCGACAGCCGAGGGGCGCAGCCCCAGCATTTT. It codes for CASSFSDSRGAQPQHF.

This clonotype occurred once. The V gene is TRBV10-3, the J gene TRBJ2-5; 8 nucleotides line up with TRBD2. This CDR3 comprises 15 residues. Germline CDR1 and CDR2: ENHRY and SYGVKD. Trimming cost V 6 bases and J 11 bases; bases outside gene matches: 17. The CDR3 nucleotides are TGTGCCATCAGACGAGCGGGGGAGGTGGACAATGAGCAGTACTTC. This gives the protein CAIRRAGEVDNEQYF.

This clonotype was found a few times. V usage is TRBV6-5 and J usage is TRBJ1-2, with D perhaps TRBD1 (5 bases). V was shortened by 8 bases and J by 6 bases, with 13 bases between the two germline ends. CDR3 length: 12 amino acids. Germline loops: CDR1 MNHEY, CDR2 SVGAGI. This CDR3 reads CASGGVNNGYTF. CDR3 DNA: TGTGCCAGCGGGGGAGTAAACAATGGCTACACCTTC.

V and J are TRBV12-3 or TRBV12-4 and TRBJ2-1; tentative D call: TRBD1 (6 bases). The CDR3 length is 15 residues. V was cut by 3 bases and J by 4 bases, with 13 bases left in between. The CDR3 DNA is TGTGCCAGCAGTTTTGAAAGAGGGGGATACAATGAGCAGTTCTTC. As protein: CASSFERGGYNEQFF.